This T cell receptor beta chain was recovered during a study of PD-1 blockade in classical Hodgkin lymphoma. Profiling relied on immunoSEQ multiplex PCR, and the TCRdb table lists in-frame clones only, not all of them. The sample consists of 95,000 to 100,000 clones, 80% to 90% of them appearing once. As concerns this clone: Its antigen is undetermined.

Every one of the patients relapsed after autologous stem cell transplantation (brentuximab vedotin exposure was variable). Study-level findings and limits: Reasons behind the repertoire differences stay unclear, perhaps disease activity or earlier therapy. By C4D1 there was a significant rise in CD4+ TCR diversity but not in CD8+ TCR diversity.

Trimming left V 0 bases short and J 4 bases short, with 11 bases between. Germline CDR1 is MGHRA and CDR2 is YSYEKL. This CDR3 contains 15 residues. This specimen was peripheral blood mononuclear cells (PBMCs), taken before the second cycle of nivolumab. The sequence was obtained from a human donor with classical Hodgkin lymphoma. This chain uses TRBV4-1 with TRBJ2-3; tentative D call: TRBD1 (6 bases). The CDR3 DNA follows: TGCGCCAGCAGCCAAGAGAACAGGGAACCAGATACGCAGTATTTT. Translating it yields CASSQENREPDTQYF.